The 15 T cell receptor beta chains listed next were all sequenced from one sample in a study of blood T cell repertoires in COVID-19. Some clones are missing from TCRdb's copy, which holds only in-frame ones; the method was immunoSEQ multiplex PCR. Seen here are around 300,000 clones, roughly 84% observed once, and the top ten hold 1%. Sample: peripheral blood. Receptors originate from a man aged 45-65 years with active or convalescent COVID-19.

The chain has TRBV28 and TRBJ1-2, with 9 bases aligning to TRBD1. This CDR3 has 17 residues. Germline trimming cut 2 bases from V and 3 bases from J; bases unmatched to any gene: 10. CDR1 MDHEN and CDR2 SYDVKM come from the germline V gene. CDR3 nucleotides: TGTGCCAGCAGTTTAGATACCCGACAGGGGGAGCACTATGGCTACACCTTC. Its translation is CASSLDTRQGEHYGYTF.

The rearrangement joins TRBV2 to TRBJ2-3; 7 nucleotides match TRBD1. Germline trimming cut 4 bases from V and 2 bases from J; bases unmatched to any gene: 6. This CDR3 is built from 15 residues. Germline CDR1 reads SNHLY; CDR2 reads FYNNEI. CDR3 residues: CASSVEGQSTDTQYF. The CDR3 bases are TGTGCCAGCAGTGTTGAGGGACAGTCCACAGATACGCAGTATTTT.

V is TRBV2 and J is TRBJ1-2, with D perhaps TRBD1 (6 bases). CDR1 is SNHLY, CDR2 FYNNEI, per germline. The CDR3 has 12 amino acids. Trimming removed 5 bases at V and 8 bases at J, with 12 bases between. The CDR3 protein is CASSQNRVGYTF. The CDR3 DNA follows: TGTGCCAGCAGTCAAAACAGGGTCGGCTACACCTTC.

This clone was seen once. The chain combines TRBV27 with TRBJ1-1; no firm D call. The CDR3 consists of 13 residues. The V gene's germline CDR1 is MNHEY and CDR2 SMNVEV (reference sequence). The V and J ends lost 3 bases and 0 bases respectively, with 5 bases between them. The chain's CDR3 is CASSFGMNTEAFF. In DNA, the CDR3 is TGTGCCAGCAGTTTTGGCATGAACACTGAAGCTTTCTTT.

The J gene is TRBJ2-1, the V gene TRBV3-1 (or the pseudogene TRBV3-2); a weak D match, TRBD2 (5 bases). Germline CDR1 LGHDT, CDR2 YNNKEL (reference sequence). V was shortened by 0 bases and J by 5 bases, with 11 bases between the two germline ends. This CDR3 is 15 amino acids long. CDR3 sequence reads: CASSQDLRGNNEQFF. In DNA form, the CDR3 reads TGTGCCAGCAGCCAAGATCTCCGGGGTAACAATGAGCAGTTCTTC.

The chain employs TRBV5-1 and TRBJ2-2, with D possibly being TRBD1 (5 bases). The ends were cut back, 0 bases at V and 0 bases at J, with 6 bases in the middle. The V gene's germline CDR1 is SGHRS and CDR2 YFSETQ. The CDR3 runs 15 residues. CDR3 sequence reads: CASSLGGANTGELFF. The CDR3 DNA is TGCGCCAGCAGCTTGGGGGGCGCGAACACCGGGGAGCTGTTTTTT.

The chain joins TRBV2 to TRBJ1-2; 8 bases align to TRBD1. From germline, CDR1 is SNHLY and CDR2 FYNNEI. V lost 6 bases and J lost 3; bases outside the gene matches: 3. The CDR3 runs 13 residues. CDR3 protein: CASSLTGDYGYTF. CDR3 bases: TGTGCCAGCAGCCTGACAGGGGACTATGGCTACACCTTC.

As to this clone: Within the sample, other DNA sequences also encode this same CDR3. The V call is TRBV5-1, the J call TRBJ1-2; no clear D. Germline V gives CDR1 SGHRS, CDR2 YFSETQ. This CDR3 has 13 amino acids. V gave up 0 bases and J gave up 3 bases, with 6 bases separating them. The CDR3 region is CASSLGGDYGYTF. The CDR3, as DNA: TGCGCCAGCAGCTTGGGAGGCGACTATGGCTACACCTTC.

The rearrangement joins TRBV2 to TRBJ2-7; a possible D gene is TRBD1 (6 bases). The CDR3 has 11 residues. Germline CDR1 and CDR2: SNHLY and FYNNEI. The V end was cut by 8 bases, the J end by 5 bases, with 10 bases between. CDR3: CASEQGNEQYF. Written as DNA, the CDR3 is TGTGCCAGCGAACAGGGCAACGAGCAGTACTTC.

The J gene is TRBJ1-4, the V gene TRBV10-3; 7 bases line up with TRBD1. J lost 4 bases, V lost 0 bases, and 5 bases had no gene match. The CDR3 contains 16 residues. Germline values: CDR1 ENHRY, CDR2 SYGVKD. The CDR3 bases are TGTGCCATCAGTGAGTCCGGGGGACAGCGTAATGAAAAACTGTTTTTT. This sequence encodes CAISESGGQRNEKLFF.

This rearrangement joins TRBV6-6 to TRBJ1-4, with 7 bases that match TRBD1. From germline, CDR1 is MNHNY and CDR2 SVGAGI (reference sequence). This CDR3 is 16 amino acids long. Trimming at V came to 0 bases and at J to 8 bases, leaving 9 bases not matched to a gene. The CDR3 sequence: CASSYSQGQRSEKLFF. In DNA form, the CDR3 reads TGTGCCAGCAGTTACTCCCAGGGACAGAGGAGCGAAAAACTGTTTTTT.

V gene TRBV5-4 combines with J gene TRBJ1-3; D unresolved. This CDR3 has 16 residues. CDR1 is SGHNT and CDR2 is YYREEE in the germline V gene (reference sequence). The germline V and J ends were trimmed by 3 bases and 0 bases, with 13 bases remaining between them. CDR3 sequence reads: CASSYGLLGSGNTIYF. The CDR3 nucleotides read TGTGCCAGCAGCTACGGACTGCTGGGCTCTGGAAACACCATATATTTT. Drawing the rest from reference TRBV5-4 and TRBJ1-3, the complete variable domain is ETGVTQSPTHLIKTRGQQVTLRCSSQSGHNTVSWYQQALGQGPQFIFQYYREEENGRGNFPPRFSGLQFPNYSSELNVNALELDDSALYLCASSYGLLGSGNTIYFGEGSWLTVV.

In DNA form, the CDR3 reads TGCGCCAGCGCAGGGACTAGCGGGAGTACCACCTACAATGAGCAGTTCTTC. Translation gives CASAGTSGSTTYNEQFF. V is TRBV5-1 and J is TRBJ2-1, with 14 bases lining up with TRBD2. Germline loops: CDR1 SGHRS, CDR2 YFSETQ. The ends lost 7 bases at V and 2 bases at J; junction bases unmatched: 8. This CDR3 contains 17 residues.

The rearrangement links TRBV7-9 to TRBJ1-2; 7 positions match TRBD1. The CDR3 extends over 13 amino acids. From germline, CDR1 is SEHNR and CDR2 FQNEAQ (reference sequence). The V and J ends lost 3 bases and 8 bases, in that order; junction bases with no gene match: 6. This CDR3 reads CASSFEGGEGYTF. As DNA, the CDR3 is TGTGCCAGCAGCTTTGAAGGGGGCGAGGGCTACACCTTC.

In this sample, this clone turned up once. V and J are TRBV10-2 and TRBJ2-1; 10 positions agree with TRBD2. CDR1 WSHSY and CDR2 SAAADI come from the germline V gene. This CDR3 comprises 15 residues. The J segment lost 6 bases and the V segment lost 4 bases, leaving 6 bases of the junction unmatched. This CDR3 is CASSALAGVSNEQFF. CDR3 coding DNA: TGCGCCAGCAGTGCTCTAGCGGGAGTTTCCAATGAGCAGTTCTTC.